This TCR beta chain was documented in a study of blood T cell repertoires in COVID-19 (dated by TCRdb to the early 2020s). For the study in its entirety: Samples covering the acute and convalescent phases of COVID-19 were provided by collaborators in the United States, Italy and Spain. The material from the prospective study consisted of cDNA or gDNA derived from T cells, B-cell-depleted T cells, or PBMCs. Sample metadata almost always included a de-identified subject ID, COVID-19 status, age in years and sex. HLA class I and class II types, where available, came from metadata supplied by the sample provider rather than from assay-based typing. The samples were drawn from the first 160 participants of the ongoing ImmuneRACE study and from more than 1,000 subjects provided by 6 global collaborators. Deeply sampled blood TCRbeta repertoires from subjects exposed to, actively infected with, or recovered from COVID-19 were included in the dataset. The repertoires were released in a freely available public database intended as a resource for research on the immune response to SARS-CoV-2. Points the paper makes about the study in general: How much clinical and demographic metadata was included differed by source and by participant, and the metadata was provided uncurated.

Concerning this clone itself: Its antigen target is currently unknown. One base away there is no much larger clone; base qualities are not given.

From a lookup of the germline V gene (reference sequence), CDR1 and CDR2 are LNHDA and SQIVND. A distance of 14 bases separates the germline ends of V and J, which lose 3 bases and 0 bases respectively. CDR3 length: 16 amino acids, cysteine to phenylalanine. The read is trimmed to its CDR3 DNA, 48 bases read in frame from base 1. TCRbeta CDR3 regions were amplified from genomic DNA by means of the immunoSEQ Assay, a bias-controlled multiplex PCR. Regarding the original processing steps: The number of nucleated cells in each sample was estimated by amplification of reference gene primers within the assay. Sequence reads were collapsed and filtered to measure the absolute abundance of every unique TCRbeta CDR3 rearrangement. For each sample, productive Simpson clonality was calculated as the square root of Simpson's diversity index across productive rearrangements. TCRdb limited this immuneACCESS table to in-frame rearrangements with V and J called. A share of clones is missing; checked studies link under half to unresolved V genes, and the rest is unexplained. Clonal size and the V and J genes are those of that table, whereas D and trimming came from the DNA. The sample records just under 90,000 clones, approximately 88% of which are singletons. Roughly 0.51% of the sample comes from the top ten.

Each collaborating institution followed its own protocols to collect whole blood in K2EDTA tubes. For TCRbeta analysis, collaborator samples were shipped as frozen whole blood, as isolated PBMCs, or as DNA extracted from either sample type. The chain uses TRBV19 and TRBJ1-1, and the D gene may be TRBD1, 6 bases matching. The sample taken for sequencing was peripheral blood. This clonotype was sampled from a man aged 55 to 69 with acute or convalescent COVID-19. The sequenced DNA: TGTGCCAGTAGTATCTATGGGGGCGGTATGAACACTGAAGCTTTCTTT. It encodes CASSIYGGGMNTEAFF.